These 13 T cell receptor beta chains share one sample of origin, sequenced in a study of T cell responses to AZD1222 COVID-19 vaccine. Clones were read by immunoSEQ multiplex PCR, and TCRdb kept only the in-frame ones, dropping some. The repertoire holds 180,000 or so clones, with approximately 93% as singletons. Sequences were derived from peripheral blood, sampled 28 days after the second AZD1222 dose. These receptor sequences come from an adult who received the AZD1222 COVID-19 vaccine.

The CDR3 nucleotides read TGTGCCAGCAGTGAAGACGGCAGAGTAGTTGAGCAGTTCTTC. Its protein is CASSEDGRVVEQFF. This chain connects TRBV2 to TRBJ2-1, with unresolved D. V gave up 1 base and J gave up 9 bases, with 13 bases separating them. CDR1 is SNHLY, CDR2 FYNNEI, per germline. CDR3 length: 14 residues. Full variable domain (remainder filled in from reference TRBV2 and TRBJ2-1): EPEVTQTPSHQVTQMGQEVILRCVPISNHLYFYWYRQILGQKVEFLVSFYNNEISEKSEIFDDQFSVERPDGSNFTLKIRSTKLEDSAMYFCASSEDGRVVEQFFGPGTRLTVL.

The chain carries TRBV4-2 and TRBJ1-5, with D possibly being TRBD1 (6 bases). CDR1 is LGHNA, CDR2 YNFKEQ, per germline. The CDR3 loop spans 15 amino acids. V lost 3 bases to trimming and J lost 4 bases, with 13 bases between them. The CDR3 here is CASSQGQGGNQPQHF. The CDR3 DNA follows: TGTGCCAGCAGCCAGGGACAAGGAGGGAATCAGCCCCAGCATTTT.

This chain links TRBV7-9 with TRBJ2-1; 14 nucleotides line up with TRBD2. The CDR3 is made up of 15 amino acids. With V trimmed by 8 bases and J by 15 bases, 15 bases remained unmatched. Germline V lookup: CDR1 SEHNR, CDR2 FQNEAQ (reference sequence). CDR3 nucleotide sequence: TGTGCCAGCGGCCGAGGGGGACTAGCGGGGGCGATAGGGTTCTTC. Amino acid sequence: CASGRGGLAGAIGFF.

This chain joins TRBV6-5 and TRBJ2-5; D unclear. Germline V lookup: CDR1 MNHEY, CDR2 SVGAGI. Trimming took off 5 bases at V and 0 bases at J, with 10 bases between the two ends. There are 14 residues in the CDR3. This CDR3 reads CASSLDVYQETQYF. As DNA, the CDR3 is TGTGCCAGCAGTCTGGACGTGTACCAAGAGACCCAGTACTTC.

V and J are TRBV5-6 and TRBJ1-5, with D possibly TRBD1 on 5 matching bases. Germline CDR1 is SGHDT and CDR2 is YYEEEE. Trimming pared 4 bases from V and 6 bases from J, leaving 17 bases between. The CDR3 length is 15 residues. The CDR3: CASSPSAGKGQPQHF. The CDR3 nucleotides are TGTGCCAGCAGCCCGTCAGCAGGGAAGGGTCAGCCCCAGCATTTT. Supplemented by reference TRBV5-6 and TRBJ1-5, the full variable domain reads DAGVTQSPTHLIKTRGQQVTLRCSPKSGHDTVSWYQQALGQGPQFIFQYYEEEERQRGNFPDRFSGHQFPNYSSELNVNALLLGDSALYLCASSPSAGKGQPQHFGDGTRLSIL.

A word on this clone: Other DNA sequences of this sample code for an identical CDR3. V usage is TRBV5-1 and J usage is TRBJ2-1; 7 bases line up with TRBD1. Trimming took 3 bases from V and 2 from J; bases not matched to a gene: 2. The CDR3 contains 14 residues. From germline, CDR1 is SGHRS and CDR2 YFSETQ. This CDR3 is CASSSTGPYNEQFF. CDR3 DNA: TGCGCCAGCAGCTCGACAGGGCCCTACAATGAGCAGTTCTTC.

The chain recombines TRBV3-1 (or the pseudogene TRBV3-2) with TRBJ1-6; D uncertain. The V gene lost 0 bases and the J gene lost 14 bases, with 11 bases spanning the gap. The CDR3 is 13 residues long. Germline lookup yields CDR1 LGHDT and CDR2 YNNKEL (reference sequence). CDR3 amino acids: CASSQEPPGTLHF. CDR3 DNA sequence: TGTGCCAGCAGCCAAGAACCCCCTGGCACCCTCCACTTT.

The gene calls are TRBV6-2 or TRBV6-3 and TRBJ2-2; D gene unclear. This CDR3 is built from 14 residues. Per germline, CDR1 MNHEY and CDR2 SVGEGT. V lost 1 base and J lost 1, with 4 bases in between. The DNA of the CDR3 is TGTGCCAGCAGTTACTTGCAGAACACCGGGGAGCTGTTTTTT. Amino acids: CASSYLQNTGELFF.

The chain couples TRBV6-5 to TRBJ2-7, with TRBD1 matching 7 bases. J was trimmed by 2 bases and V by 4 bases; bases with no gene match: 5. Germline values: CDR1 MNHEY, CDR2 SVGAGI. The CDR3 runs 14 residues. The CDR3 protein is CASSLYRGTYEQYF. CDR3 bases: TGTGCCAGCAGTTTATACAGGGGAACCTACGAGCAGTACTTC.

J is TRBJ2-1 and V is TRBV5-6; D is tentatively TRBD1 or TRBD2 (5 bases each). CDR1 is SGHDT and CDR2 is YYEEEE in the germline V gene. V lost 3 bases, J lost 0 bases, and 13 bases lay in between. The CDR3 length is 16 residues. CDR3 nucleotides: TGTGCCAGCAGCTCCGTCCCAGGGAGCTCCTACAATGAGCAGTTCTTC. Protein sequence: CASSSVPGSSYNEQFF.

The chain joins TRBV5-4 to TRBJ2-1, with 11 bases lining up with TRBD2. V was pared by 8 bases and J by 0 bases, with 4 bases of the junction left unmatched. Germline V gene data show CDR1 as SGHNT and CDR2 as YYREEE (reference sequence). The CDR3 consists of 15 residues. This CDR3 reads CASLAGGGSYNEQFF. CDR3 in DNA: TGTGCCAGTCTAGCGGGGGGTGGCTCCTACAATGAGCAGTTCTTC.

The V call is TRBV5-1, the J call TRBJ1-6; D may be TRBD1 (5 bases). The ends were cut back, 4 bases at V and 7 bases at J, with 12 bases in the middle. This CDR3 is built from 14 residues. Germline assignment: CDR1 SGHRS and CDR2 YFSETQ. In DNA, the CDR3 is TGCGCCAGCAGCAGCGCTGGGGCGAATTCACCCCTCCACTTT. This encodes CASSSAGANSPLHF.

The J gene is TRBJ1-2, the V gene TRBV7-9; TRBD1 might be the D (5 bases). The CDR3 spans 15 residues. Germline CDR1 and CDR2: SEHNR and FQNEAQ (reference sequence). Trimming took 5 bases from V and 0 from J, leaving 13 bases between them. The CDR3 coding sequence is TGTGCCAGCAGCCAGGGTGCCTCAGCTAACTATGGCTACACCTTC. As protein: CASSQGASANYGYTF.